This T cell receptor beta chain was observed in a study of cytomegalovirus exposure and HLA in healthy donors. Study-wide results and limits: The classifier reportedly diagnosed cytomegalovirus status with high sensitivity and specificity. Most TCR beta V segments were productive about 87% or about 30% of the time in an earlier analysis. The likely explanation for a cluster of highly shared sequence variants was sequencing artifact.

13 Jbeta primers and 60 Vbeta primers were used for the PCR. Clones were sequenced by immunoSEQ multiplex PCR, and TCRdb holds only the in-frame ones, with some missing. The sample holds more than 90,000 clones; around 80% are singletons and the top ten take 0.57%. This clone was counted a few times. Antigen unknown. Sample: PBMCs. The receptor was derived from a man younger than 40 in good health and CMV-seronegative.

CDR3 sequence (DNA): TGTGCCAGCAGTTCTACCGGACAGGGGCTCGCCGACAATGAGCAGTTCTTC. Protein product: CASSSTGQGLADNEQFF. The chain joins TRBV9 to TRBJ2-1, with 9 bases identical to TRBD1. Germline assignment: CDR1 SGDLS and CDR2 YYNGEE. CDR3 size: 17 residues. The junction had 14 bases not matched to a gene; V was cut back by 5 bases and J by 5 bases.